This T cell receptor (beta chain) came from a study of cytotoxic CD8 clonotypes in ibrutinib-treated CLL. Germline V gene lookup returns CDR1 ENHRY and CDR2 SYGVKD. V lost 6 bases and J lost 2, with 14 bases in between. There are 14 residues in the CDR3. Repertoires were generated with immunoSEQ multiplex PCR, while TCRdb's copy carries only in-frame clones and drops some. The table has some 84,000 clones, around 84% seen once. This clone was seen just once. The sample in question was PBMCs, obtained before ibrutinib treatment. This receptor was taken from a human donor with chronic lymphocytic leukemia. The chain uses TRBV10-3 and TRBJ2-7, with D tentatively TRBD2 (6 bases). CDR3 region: CAIRPGLATYEQYF. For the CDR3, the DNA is TGTGCCATCAGACCGGGACTGGCGACCTACGAGCAGTACTTC.